Presented here are 23 T cell receptor beta chains from one specimen sequenced in a study of T cells after yellow fever vaccination. TCRdb reprocessed the 5' RACE reads with MiXCR, giving one entry per CDR3 protein. The data show roughly 330,000 distinct CDR3 sequences, about 6.6% seen once. Here the sequenced sample was PBMCs, taken about 49 days after the first yellow fever vaccination. Receptors originate from a man between 18 and 35 years old who received the YFV17D yellow fever vaccine.

The chain links TRBV6-5 to TRBJ1-1; D uncertain. Trimming stripped 2 bases from V and 0 bases from J, with 13 bases between. CDR3 length: 16 amino acids. Germline loops: CDR1 MNHEY, CDR2 SVGAGI. CDR3: CASSYPAGTMNTEAFF. As DNA, the CDR3 is TGTGCCAGCAGTTACCCAGCGGGCACTATGAACACTGAAGCTTTCTTT.

This clonotype was observed a handful of times. The chain joins TRBV27 to TRBJ1-1; D not certain. CDR3 length equals 13 residues. The V end was cut by 10 bases, the J end by 2 bases, with 14 bases between. The germline CDR1 and CDR2 sequences are MNHEY and SMNVEV (reference sequence). CDR3 sequence (DNA): TGTGCCACCTATCGTTGGGGAAACACTGAAGCTTTCTTT. It codes for CATYRWGNTEAFF.

In DNA form, the CDR3 reads TGTGCCATCGGACAGTTGAACACCGGGGAGCTGTTTTTT. It yields the protein CAIGQLNTGELFF. The rearrangement uses TRBV7-7 and TRBJ2-2, with TRBD1 as a possible D gene (6 bases). The CDR3 runs to 13 residues. Germline V CDR1 and CDR2: SSHAT, FNYEAQ (reference sequence). V was pared by 10 bases and J by 1 base, with 10 bases between.

The table lists this clonotype with many counts. The rearrangement uses TRBV29-1 and TRBJ2-3; D remains unclear. Trimming pared 7 bases from V and 0 bases from J, leaving 14 bases between. The germline V gene encodes CDR1 SQVTM and CDR2 ANQGSEA. This CDR3 has 14 residues. The CDR3 DNA sequence: TGCAGCGGGCGAGGCTTTCTTAGCACAGATACGCAGTATTTT. Its protein product is CSGRGFLSTDTQYF.

This clonotype was observed a handful of times. The V gene is TRBV21-1, the J gene TRBJ2-2; the D segment call TRBD1 is taken from the table without a DNA check. TRBV21-1 is a recognized pseudogene. This CDR3 has 19 amino acids. As DNA, the CDR3 is TGTGCCAGCAGCAAAGTAGGAGACAGGGGGCTCATTTTCACCGGGGAGCTGTTTTTT. Amino acids: CASSKVGDRGLIFTGELFF.

This clonotype was seen a few times. The chain employs TRBV5-6 and TRBJ2-2; D is unresolved. Germline lookup yields CDR1 SGHDT and CDR2 YYEEEE. The ends were cut back, 3 bases at V and 6 bases at J, with 9 bases in the middle. The CDR3 sequence is 13 residues long. Here the CDR3 reads CASSSLGSGELFF. The DNA of the CDR3 is TGTGCCAGCAGCTCGTTAGGCTCCGGGGAGCTGTTTTTT.

This sequence joins TRBV5-1 and TRBJ2-1, with 8 bases that match TRBD2. V dropped 0 bases and J dropped 10; count of bases not matched to a gene: 3. This CDR3 is built from 13 residues. Germline CDR1 SGHRS, CDR2 YFSETQ. The CDR3 DNA reads as TGCGCCAGCAGCTTGGAAGCTAGCGGGGAGCAGTTCTTC. Its translation: CASSLEASGEQFF.

This clonotype was seen a few times. This chain joins TRBV10-2 and TRBJ2-7; tentatively, D is TRBD1 (5 bases). CDR1 and CDR2 (germline): WSHSY, SAAADI. V was trimmed by 8 bases and J by 0 bases, leaving 8 bases between them. The CDR3 is made up of 12 amino acids. CDR3 sequence reads: CASSTGSYEQYV. The CDR3 DNA reads TGCGCCAGCTCTACAGGCTCCTACGAGCAGTACGTC.

This clonotype was seen a few times. This chain uses TRBV7-2 with TRBJ2-4; 9 bases map to TRBD2. The junction had 7 bases not matched to a gene; V was cut back by 5 bases and J by 2 bases. Germline V gene data show CDR1 as SGHTA and CDR2 as FQGNSA. The CDR3 has 16 residues. CDR3 residues: CASSAPSSGTKNIQYF. CDR3 coding DNA: TGTGCCAGCAGCGCACCGTCTAGCGGGACCAAAAACATTCAGTACTTC.

This clonotype was detected a few times. The V and J genes are TRBV19 and TRBJ1-3; D is uncertain. The V gene lost 6 bases and the J gene lost 0 bases, with 12 bases spanning the gap. This CDR3 is built from 15 residues. Germline V lookup: CDR1 LNHDA, CDR2 SQIVND (reference sequence). CDR3 protein: CASRYLGVSGNTIYF. For the CDR3, the DNA is TGTGCCAGTAGATATCTTGGGGTCTCTGGAAACACCATATATTTT.

This clonotype was counted a few times. V gene TRBV6-2 or TRBV6-3 combines with J gene TRBJ2-2; 13 bases are a match to TRBD2. From germline, CDR1 is MNHEY and CDR2 SVGEGT. This CDR3 spans 18 amino acids. Germline trimming cut 0 bases from V and 3 bases from J; bases unmatched to any gene: 4. CDR3: CASSYSTSGGSHTGELFF. CDR3 bases: TGTGCCAGCAGTTACTCGACTAGCGGGGGGTCCCACACCGGGGAGCTGTTTTTT.

There are a few counts of this clonotype. CDR3 nucleotides: TGTGCCAGCAGCCCCTACAGGGGTCACAATGAAGCTTTCTTT. Translated: CASSPYRGHNEAFF. This chain joins TRBV11-2 and TRBJ1-1, with 7 bases that match TRBD1. CDR1 is SGHAT and CDR2 is FQNNGV in the germline V gene. The CDR3 is 14 residues long. With 5 bases clipped from V and 7 bases from J, the junction kept 10 bases outside the gene matches.

This chain connects TRBV7-8 to TRBJ2-7; D uncertain. V lost 5 bases to trimming and J lost 1 base, with 12 bases between them. Germline loops: CDR1 SGHVS, CDR2 FQNEAQ. This CDR3 spans 14 amino acids. CDR3: CASSRTTRSYEQYF. The DNA of the CDR3 is TGTGCCAGCAGCCGTACGACGCGATCCTACGAGCAGTACTTC.

In this sample, this clonotype turned up a few times. The rearrangement uses TRBV9 and TRBJ2-5, with 11 bases aligning to TRBD2. Germline V gene lookup returns CDR1 SGDLS and CDR2 YYNGEE. The CDR3 is 16 residues long. Trimming removed 0 bases from V and 5 bases from J; junction bases left unmatched: 6. Here the CDR3 DNA reads TGTGCCAGCAGCGTAGCTAGCGGGGGGCCGGGCGAGACCCAGTACTTC. Translating it yields CASSVASGGPGETQYF.

This clonotype was counted a few times. This chain links TRBV14 with TRBJ2-7; 12 bases agree with TRBD1. There are 17 residues in the CDR3. The V and J ends lost 1 base and 2 bases, in that order; junction bases with no gene match: 6. Per germline, CDR1 SGHDN and CDR2 FVKESK. This CDR3 is CASSQAGQGASPYEQYV. The CDR3 nucleotides are TGTGCCAGCAGCCAAGCGGGACAGGGGGCAAGTCCCTACGAGCAGTACGTC.

A remark on this clonotype: The germline gene is not matched at one end of the junction; a read error may be the cause. The gene calls are TRBV7-9 and TRBJ2-3, with D possibly matching TRBD2 (5 bases). Germline-derived CDR1 and CDR2 are SEHNR and FQNEAQ (reference sequence). The CDR3 length is 17 residues. CDR3 region: CVSSLPPSGASTDTQYF. The CDR3 coding sequence is TGTGTCAGCAGCCTACCGCCCAGCGGAGCTAGCACAGATACGCAGTATTTT.

This clonotype turned up a few times. The CDR3 sequence is CATEDSPIGHEQYF. DNA for the CDR3: TGTGCTACTGAGGACAGCCCGATCGGCCACGAGCAGTACTTC. The J gene is TRBJ2-7, the V gene TRBV6-1; TRBD1 is a possible D gene (6 bases). Per the germline V gene, CDR1 is MNHNS and CDR2 is SASEGT. This CDR3 region has 14 residues.

This clonotype was detected a few times. The chain carries TRBV12-3 or TRBV12-4 and TRBJ1-2, with a tentative D call TRBD1 (5 bases). The V end was cut by 6 bases, the J end by 4 bases, with 18 bases between. This CDR3 comprises 15 residues. CDR3 nucleotide sequence: TGTGCCAGCAGATCAATAGGTGGGGCCGGCTATGGCTACACCTTC. It yields the protein CASRSIGGAGYGYTF.

This rearrangement joins TRBV6-2 or TRBV6-3 to TRBJ2-6; possibly TRBD1 for D (5 bases). V lost 4 bases and J lost 0, with 16 bases in between. The germline V gene has CDR1 MNHEY and CDR2 SVGEGT. This CDR3 has 18 amino acids. The CDR3 bases are TGTGCCAGCAGTTTCGACAGCCAGCTCTTCTCTGGGGCCAACGTCCTGACTTTC. This sequence encodes CASSFDSQLFSGANVLTF.

This clonotype has more than one count but fewer than ten. The chain links TRBV12-3 or TRBV12-4 to TRBJ1-2; D may be TRBD1 (5 bases). Trimming removed 7 bases from V and 2 bases from J, with 20 bases in between. The CDR3 loop spans 16 amino acids. The CDR3 loop reads CASTPHATDFNYGYTF. In DNA, the CDR3 is TGTGCCAGCACCCCCCACGCGACAGATTTCAACTATGGCTACACCTTC.

There are a few counts of this clonotype. This chain connects TRBV29-1 to TRBJ1-4, with D possibly being TRBD1 (5 bases). The CDR3 has 13 residues. Germline CDR1 SQVTM, CDR2 ANQGSEA. V lost 7 bases to trimming and J lost 8 bases, with 17 bases between them. The CDR3, as DNA: TGCAGCGCAGGGAGGGGACCTGGAGAAAAACTGTTTTTT. Translation: CSAGRGPGEKLFF.

The chain carries TRBV19 and TRBJ1-5, with a weak D call TRBD1 (6 bases). Looked up from germline, CDR1 is LNHDA and CDR2 is SQIVND (reference sequence). This CDR3 has 15 residues. V shed 8 bases and J shed 0 bases, with 14 bases lying between them. DNA of the CDR3: TGTGCCAGTGTAAAGACAGGCCGTAGCAATCAGCCCCAGCATTTT. It yields the protein CASVKTGRSNQPQHF.

This clonotype was seen only a few times. The rearrangement uses TRBV9 and TRBJ2-5, with D unclear. Per germline, CDR1 SGDLS and CDR2 YYNGEE. The germline V and J ends were trimmed by 3 bases and 4 bases, with 7 bases remaining between them. The CDR3 is 12 amino acids. CDR3 bases: TGTGCCAGCAGCGCCTCTGGAGAGACCCAGTACTTC. The encoded protein is CASSASGETQYF.